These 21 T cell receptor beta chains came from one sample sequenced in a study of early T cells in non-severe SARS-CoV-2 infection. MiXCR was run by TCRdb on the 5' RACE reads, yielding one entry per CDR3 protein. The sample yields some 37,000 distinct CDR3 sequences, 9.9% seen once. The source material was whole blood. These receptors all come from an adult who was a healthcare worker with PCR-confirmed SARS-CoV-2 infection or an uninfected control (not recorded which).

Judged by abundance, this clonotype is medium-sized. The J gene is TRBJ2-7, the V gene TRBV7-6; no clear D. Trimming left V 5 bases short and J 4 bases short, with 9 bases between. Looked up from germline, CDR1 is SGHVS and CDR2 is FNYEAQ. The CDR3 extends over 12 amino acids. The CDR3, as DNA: TGTGCCAGCAGCGACGACATTTACGAGCAGTACTTC. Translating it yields CASSDDIYEQYF.

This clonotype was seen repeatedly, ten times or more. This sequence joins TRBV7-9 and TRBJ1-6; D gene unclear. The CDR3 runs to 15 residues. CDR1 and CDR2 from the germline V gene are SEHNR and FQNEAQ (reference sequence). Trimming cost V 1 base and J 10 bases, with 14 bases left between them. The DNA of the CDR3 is TGTGCCAGCAGCTTAGGTGGGGTGAATCGGTCACCCCTCCACTTT. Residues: CASSLGGVNRSPLHF.

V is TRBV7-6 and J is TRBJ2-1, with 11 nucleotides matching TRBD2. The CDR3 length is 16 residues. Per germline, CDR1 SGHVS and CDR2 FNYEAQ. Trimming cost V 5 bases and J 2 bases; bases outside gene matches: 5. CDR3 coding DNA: TGTGCCAGCAGCCCCCGTAGCGGGGGGGCCTACAATGAGCAGTTCTTC. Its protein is CASSPRSGGAYNEQFF. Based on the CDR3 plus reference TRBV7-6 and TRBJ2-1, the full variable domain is GAGVSQSPRYKVTKRGQDVALRCDPISGHVSLYWYRQALGQGPEFLTYFNYEAQQDKSGLPNDRFSAERPEGSISTLTIQRTEQRDSAMYRCASSPRSGGAYNEQFFGPGTRLTVL.

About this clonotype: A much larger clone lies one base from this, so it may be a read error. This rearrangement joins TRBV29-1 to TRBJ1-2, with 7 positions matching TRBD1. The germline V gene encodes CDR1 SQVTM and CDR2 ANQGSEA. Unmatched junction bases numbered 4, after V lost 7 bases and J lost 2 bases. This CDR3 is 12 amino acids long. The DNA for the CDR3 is TGCAGCGCCCCACAGGGGAACTATGGCTACACCTTC. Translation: CSAPQGNYGYTF. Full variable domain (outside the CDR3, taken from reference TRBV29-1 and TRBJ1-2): SAVISQKPSRDICQRGTSLTIQCQVDSQVTMMFWYRQQPGQSLTLIATANQGSEATYESGFVIDKFPISRPNLTFSTLTVSNMSPEDSSIYLCSAPQGNYGYTFGSGTRLTVV.

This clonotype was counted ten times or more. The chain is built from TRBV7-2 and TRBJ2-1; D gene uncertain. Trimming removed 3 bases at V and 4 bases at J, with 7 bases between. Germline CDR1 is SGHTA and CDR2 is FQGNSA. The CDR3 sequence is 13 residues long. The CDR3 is CASSLSAYNEQFF. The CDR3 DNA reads TGTGCCAGCAGCTTGTCAGCTTACAATGAGCAGTTCTTC.

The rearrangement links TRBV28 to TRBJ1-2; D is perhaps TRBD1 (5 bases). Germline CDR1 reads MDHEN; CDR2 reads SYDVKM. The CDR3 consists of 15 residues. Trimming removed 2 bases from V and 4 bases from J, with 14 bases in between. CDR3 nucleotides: TGTGCCAGCAGTTTAACGGGACGCTTGCTCTATGGCTACACCTTC. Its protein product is CASSLTGRLLYGYTF.

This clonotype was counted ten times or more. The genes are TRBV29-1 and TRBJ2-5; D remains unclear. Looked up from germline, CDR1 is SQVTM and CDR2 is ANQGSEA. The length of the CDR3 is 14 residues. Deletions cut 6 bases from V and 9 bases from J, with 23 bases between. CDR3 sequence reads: CSVLWAAMGFSQYF. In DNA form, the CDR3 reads TGCAGCGTGCTTTGGGCAGCGATGGGGTTCTCCCAGTACTTC. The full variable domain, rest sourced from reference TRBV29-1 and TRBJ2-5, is SAVISQKPSRDICQRGTSLTIQCQVDSQVTMMFWYRQQPGQSLTLIATANQGSEATYESGFVIDKFPISRPNLTFSTLTVSNMSPEDSSIYLCSVLWAAMGFSQYFGPGTRLLVL.

CDR3 coding DNA: TGTGCCATCAGGGACAGGGAGAAAACAGATACGCAGTATTTT. This translates into CAIRDREKTDTQYF. V usage is TRBV10-3 and J usage is TRBJ2-3, with 8 nucleotides matching TRBD1. Per germline, CDR1 ENHRY and CDR2 SYGVKD. The CDR3 spans 14 residues. Losses at the gene ends were 6 bases for V and 3 bases for J; bases not matched to a gene: 5.

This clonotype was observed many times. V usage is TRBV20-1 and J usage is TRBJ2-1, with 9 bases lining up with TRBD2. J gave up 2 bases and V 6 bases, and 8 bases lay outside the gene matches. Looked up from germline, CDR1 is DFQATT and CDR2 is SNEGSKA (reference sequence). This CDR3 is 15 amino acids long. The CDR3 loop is CSAKGSGGTYNEQFF. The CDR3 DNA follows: TGCAGTGCGAAAGGTAGCGGGGGCACCTACAATGAGCAGTTCTTC.

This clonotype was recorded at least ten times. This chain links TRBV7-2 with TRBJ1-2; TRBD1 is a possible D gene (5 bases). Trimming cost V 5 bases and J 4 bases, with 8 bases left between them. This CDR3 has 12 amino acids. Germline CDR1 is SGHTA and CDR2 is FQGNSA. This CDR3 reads CASSRTSYGYTF. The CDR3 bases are TGTGCCAGCAGCCGGACATCCTATGGCTACACCTTC.

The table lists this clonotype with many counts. The CDR3 DNA follows: TGTGCCAGCAGCCATGGGTCGCGGGGGGGCTTTGAGACCCAGTACTTC. Amino acids: CASSHGSRGGFETQYF. This chain connects TRBV4-2 to TRBJ2-5; 9 nucleotides align to TRBD2. The CDR3 loop spans 16 amino acids. V gave up 3 bases and J gave up 5 bases; unmatched junction bases: 10. Per germline, CDR1 LGHNA and CDR2 YNFKEQ.

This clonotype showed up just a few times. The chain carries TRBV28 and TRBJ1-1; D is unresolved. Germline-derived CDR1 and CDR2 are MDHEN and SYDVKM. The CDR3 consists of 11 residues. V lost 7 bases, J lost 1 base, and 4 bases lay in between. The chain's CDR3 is CASKGNTEAFF. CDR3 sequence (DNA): TGTGCCAGCAAGGGGAACACTGAAGCTTTCTTT.

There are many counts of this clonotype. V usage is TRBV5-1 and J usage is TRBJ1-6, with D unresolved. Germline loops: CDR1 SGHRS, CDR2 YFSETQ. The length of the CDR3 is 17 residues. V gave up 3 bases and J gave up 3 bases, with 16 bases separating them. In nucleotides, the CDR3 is TGCGCCAGCAGCTCAGGCCCCGGGTTAGACTATAATTCACCCCTCCACTTT. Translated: CASSSGPGLDYNSPLHF.

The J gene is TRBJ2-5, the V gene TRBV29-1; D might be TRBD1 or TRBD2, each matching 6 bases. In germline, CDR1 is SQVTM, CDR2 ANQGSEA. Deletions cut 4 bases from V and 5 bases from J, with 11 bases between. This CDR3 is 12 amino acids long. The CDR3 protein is CSVVRGGETQYF. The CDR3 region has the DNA TGCAGCGTTGTTCGAGGGGGGGAGACCCAGTACTTC. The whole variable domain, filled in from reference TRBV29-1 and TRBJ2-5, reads SAVISQKPSRDICQRGTSLTIQCQVDSQVTMMFWYRQQPGQSLTLIATANQGSEATYESGFVIDKFPISRPNLTFSTLTVSNMSPEDSSIYLCSVVRGGETQYFGPGTRLLVL.

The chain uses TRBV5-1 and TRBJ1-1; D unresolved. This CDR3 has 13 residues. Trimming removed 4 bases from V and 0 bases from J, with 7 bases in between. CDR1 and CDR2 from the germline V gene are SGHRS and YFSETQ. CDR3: CASSATMNTEAFF. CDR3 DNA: TGCGCCAGCAGCGCAACCATGAACACTGAAGCTTTCTTT.

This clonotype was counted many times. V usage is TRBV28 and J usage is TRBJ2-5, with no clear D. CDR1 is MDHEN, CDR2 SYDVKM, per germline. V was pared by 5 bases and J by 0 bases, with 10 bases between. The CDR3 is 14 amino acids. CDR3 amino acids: CASSPHKYQETQYF. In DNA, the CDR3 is TGTGCCAGCAGTCCTCACAAATACCAAGAGACCCAGTACTTC.

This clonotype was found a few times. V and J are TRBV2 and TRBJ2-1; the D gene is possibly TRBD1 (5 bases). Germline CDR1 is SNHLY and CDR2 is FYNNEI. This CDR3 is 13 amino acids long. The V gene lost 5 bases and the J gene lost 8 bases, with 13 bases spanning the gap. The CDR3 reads CASSLYVGDEQFF. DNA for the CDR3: TGTGCCAGCAGTCTATACGTAGGGGATGAGCAGTTCTTC.

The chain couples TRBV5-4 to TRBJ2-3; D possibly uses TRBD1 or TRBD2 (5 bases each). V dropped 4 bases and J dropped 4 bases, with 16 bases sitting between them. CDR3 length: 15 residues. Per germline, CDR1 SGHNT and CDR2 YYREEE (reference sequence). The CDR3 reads CASSHRDLNPDTQYF. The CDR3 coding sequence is TGTGCCAGCAGCCACCGGGACCTTAACCCAGATACGCAGTATTTT.

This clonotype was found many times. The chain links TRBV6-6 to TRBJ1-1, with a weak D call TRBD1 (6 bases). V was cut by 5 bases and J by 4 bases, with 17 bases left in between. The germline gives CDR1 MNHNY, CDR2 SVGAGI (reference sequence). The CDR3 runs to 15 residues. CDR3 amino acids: CASSLGGRRGTEAFF. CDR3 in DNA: TGTGCCAGCAGTCTGGGGGGCCGGCGGGGCACTGAAGCTTTCTTT.

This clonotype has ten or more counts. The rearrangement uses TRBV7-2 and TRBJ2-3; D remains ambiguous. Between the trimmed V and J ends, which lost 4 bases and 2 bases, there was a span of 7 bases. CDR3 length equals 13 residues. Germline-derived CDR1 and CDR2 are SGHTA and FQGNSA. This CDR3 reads CASSSRVTDTQYF. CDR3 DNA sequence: TGTGCCAGCAGCTCACGGGTCACAGATACGCAGTATTTT.

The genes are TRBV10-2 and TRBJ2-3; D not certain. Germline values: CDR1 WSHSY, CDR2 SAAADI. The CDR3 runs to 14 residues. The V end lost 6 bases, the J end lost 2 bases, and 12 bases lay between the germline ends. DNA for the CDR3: TGCGCCAGCAGAAGGACCACGATCACAGATACGCAGTATTTT. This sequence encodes CASRRTTITDTQYF.